This TCR beta chain was obtained from a study of a mutant IDH1 vaccine in newly diagnosed glioma. About the study: Treated individuals were approximately 62% male and around 40% female, averaging about 40 years of age. Earlier treatment was radiotherapy, temozolomide, or both, with most getting both.

Time point defined: baseline, week 1 (first vaccination visit). Treatment reported: pre-vaccination baseline after standard-of-care therapy. In every donor, the tumor was a new WHO grade 3 or 4 IDH1-mutant, ATRX-lost astrocytoma. Germline V lookup: CDR1 PRHDT, CDR2 FYEKMQ (reference sequence). Losses at the gene ends were 0 bases for V and 3 bases for J; bases not matched to a gene: 1. This CDR3 region has 14 residues. Profiled with immunoSEQ multiplex PCR; TCRdb holds only in-frame clones, not every one. The sample carries tens of thousands of clones, about nine tenths recorded once. Sample: PBMCs, taken from a glioma patient treated with radiotherapy, temozolomide or both. V gene TRBV13 combines with J gene TRBJ2-7; 8 positions match TRBD2. This receptor was identified in a woman between 40 and 55 years old with glioma. The CDR3 region has the DNA TGTGCCAGCAGCTTAGGGGGACTAGGCTACGAGCAGTACTTC. Its translation is CASSLGGLGYEQYF.